These 12 T cell receptor beta chains share one sample of origin, sequenced in a study of blood T cell repertoires in COVID-19. Sequenced by immunoSEQ multiplex PCR; TCRdb stores in-frame clones only, minus some. Of 15,000 to 20,000 clones listed, roughly 89% are singletons. The sequenced sample consisted of peripheral blood. The receptors shown here come from a man in his sixties with active COVID-19.

The V gene is TRBV6-5, the J gene TRBJ2-7, with D perhaps matching TRBD2 (6 bases). This CDR3 comprises 13 residues. CDR1 and CDR2 from the germline V gene are MNHEY and SVGAGI. V was pared by 6 bases and J by 3 bases, with 12 bases between. CDR3 coding DNA: TGTGCCAGCAGGGGGACTTCATTCTACGAGCAGTACTTC. Translation: CASRGTSFYEQYF.

The chain joins TRBV6-5 to TRBJ1-4; a weak D match, TRBD1 (5 bases). CDR1 and CDR2 from the germline V gene are MNHEY and SVGAGI. This CDR3 comprises 14 residues. Trimming stripped 5 bases from V and 6 bases from J, with 13 bases between. CDR3 nucleotide sequence: TGTGCCAGCAGTCCGACAGCAGTTGATGAAAAACTGTTTTTT. It translates to CASSPTAVDEKLFF.

This clone was found once. The CDR3 protein is CASRTGWAVGYEQYV. The CDR3 coding sequence is TGCGCCAGCAGGACAGGGTGGGCCGTGGGGTACGAGCAGTACGTC. The rearrangement uses TRBV10-1 and TRBJ2-7, with TRBD1 identical over 7 bases. CDR3 length equals 15 residues. CDR1 is WNHNN, CDR2 SYGVQD, per germline (reference sequence). V gave up 6 bases and J gave up 4 bases; unmatched junction bases: 12.

This rearrangement joins TRBV15 to TRBJ1-4; D is perhaps TRBD1 (5 bases). With 5 bases removed from V and 8 bases from J, the gap between germline ends came to 18 bases. The CDR3 runs to 15 residues. Germline CDR1 LNHNV, CDR2 YYDKDF (reference sequence). In nucleotides, the CDR3 is TGTGCCACCAGCGGAGGGGACTACCTGCACGAAAAACTGTTTTTT. It translates to CATSGGDYLHEKLFF.

The V call is TRBV7-6, the J call TRBJ2-5; TRBD2 matches 13 bases. The CDR3 length is 16 residues. CDR1 SGHVS and CDR2 FNYEAQ come from the germline V gene. V lost 5 bases, J lost 3 bases, and 6 bases stayed unmatched. DNA for the CDR3: TGTGCCAGCAGCCCGAAACTAGCGGGGGGGAAAGAGACCCAGTACTTC. It translates to CASSPKLAGGKETQYF.

V usage is TRBV2 and J usage is TRBJ1-3; 8 bases map to TRBD1. The CDR3 has 15 amino acids. CDR1 is SNHLY and CDR2 is FYNNEI in the germline V gene. V lost 1 base to trimming and J lost 2 bases; unmatched junction nucleotides: 1. CDR3 protein: CASSEGTGPGNTIYF. For the CDR3, the DNA is TGTGCCAGCAGTGAAGGGACAGGGCCTGGAAACACCATATATTTT.

The chain employs TRBV4-1 and TRBJ1-5; D remains ambiguous. The CDR3 runs 16 residues. Germline loops: CDR1 MGHRA, CDR2 YSYEKL. Trimming stripped 0 bases from V and 2 bases from J, with 11 bases between. The CDR3 spells CASSQDGGLGNQPQHF. CDR3 nucleotides: TGCGCCAGCAGCCAAGATGGAGGGTTGGGCAATCAGCCCCAGCATTTT.

The chain links TRBV3-1 (or the pseudogene TRBV3-2) to TRBJ2-7; D may be TRBD1 (5 bases). V was cut by 0 bases and J by 7 bases, with 19 bases left in between. Germline lookup yields CDR1 LGHDT and CDR2 YNNKEL (reference sequence). There are 16 residues in the CDR3. CDR3: CASSQELVRASGEQYF. The CDR3 DNA sequence: TGTGCCAGCAGCCAAGAACTGGTCAGGGCCTCTGGGGAGCAGTACTTC.

The chain joins TRBV5-5 to TRBJ2-5; 8 bases agree with TRBD1. The CDR3 totals 12 residues. Germline CDR1 SGHKS, CDR2 YYEKEE (reference sequence). V lost 5 bases to trimming and J lost 5 bases; unmatched junction nucleotides: 2. CDR3 DNA sequence: TGTGCCAGCAGTCGACAGGGGGAGACCCAGTACTTC. This encodes CASSRQGETQYF.

This chain joins TRBV5-6 and TRBJ1-1, with TRBD1 matching 7 bases. Germline loops: CDR1 SGHDT, CDR2 YYEEEE. Trimming removed 1 base from V and 0 bases from J; junction bases left unmatched: 0. The CDR3 contains 14 residues. CDR3 sequence (DNA): TGTGCCAGCAGCTTGCAGGGGGTGAACACTGAAGCTTTCTTT. Amino acid sequence: CASSLQGVNTEAFF. The full variable domain, completed using reference TRBV5-6 and TRBJ1-1, is DAGVTQSPTHLIKTRGQQVTLRCSPKSGHDTVSWYQQALGQGPQFIFQYYEEEERQRGNFPDRFSGHQFPNYSSELNVNALLLGDSALYLCASSLQGVNTEAFFGQGTRLTVV.

In this sample, this clone turned up a few times. Other DNA sequences of this sample code for an identical CDR3. The chain recombines TRBV2 with TRBJ1-3; no reliable D call. Trimming shortened V by 3 bases and J by 3 bases, and 3 bases separated the two germline ends. The CDR3 covers 12 residues. Germline loops: CDR1 SNHLY, CDR2 FYNNEI. CDR3 DNA sequence: TGTGCCAGCAGTGACAGTGGAAACACCATATATTTT. Translated: CASSDSGNTIYF.

The rearrangement uses TRBV15 and TRBJ2-2, with 7 bases aligning to TRBD2. The CDR3 has 14 residues. Germline V gives CDR1 LNHNV, CDR2 YYDKDF (reference sequence). V was clipped by 6 bases and J by 7 bases; unmatched bases: 8. The CDR3 loop is CATRPSGEGGELFF. The DNA of the CDR3 is TGTGCCACCAGGCCGTCGGGGGAGGGCGGGGAGCTGTTTTTT.